The 12 T cell receptor beta chains given below trace back to one sample, sequenced in a study of cytomegalovirus exposure and HLA in healthy donors. PCR involved 60 Vbeta and 13 Jbeta primers. The repertoire was sequenced with immunoSEQ multiplex PCR; TCRdb's copy has only in-frame clones and lacks some. The sample holds around 140,000 clones, roughly 78% seen once. Sample: PBMCs. These receptors all stem from a female donor in good health and CMV-seronegative.

The chain combines TRBV28 with TRBJ1-5; no clear D gene. V was pared by 4 bases and J by 7 bases, with 8 bases between. Germline V gene sequence: CDR1 MDHEN, CDR2 SYDVKM. The CDR3 consists of 12 residues. Here the CDR3 reads CASSSTRQPQHF. The CDR3 coding sequence is TGTGCCAGCAGTTCGACACGGCAGCCCCAGCATTTT.

This clone was detected only a few times. The chain has TRBV19 and TRBJ1-4; TRBD1 agrees at 7 bases. This CDR3 region has 15 residues. Germline CDR1 LNHDA, CDR2 SQIVND (reference sequence). The ends lost 5 bases at V and 8 bases at J; junction bases unmatched: 11. The CDR3: CASSRRQGQGEKLFF. For the CDR3, the DNA is TGTGCCAGTAGTCGACGACAGGGACAAGGGGAAAAACTGTTTTTT.

The rearrangement uses TRBV28 and TRBJ1-3; TRBD1 matches at 10 bases. The CDR3 has 20 residues. Germline V lookup: CDR1 MDHEN, CDR2 SYDVKM. Trimming at V came to 5 bases and at J to 0 bases, leaving 16 bases not matched to a gene. The CDR3 loop is CASSLLLAGTGDSSGNTIYF. The CDR3 nucleotides are TGTGCCAGCAGTCTACTACTCGCCGGGACAGGGGATTCCTCTGGAAACACCATATATTTT.

The count of this clone is one. The rearrangement uses TRBV4-1 and TRBJ1-1; no firm D call. V dropped 0 bases and J dropped 0 bases, with 20 bases sitting between them. The CDR3 is 19 residues long. Germline CDR1 is MGHRA and CDR2 is YSYEKL. CDR3 residues: CASSQDGLADYQMNTEAFF. In DNA, the CDR3 is TGCGCCAGCAGCCAAGATGGGCTAGCTGATTACCAAATGAACACTGAAGCTTTCTTT.

The chain links TRBV18 to TRBJ1-2; no clear D gene. The CDR3 length is 16 residues. The germline V gene has CDR1 KGHSH and CDR2 LQKENI. Trimming cost V 3 bases and J 3 bases, with 17 bases left between them. CDR3 residues: CASSPLGAEPHYGYTF. The DNA for the CDR3 is TGTGCCAGCTCACCCCTGGGTGCGGAGCCTCACTATGGCTACACCTTC.

This clone was observed a few times. V is TRBV7-9 and J is TRBJ2-7; the match to TRBD2 covers 8 bases. The CDR3 sequence is 16 residues long. The germline gives CDR1 SEHNR, CDR2 FQNEAQ (reference sequence). V gave up 5 bases and J gave up 4 bases; unmatched junction bases: 13. CDR3: CASSPDLLAATYEQYF. In nucleotides, the CDR3 is TGTGCCAGCAGCCCCGACCTACTAGCGGCAACATACGAGCAGTACTTC.

As concerns this clone: Other DNA sequences in this specimen translate into the identical CDR3. V usage is TRBV5-1 and J usage is TRBJ2-7; possibly TRBD1 for D (5 bases). This CDR3 comprises 13 residues. With 1 base removed from V and 0 bases from J, the gap between germline ends came to 5 bases. The germline V gene encodes CDR1 SGHRS and CDR2 YFSETQ. The CDR3 nucleotides are TGCGCCAGCAGCTTGACAGGCTCCTACGAGCAGTACTTC. Translation: CASSLTGSYEQYF.

The chain employs TRBV6-6 and TRBJ2-5; tentatively, D is TRBD2 (6 bases). Trimming pared 0 bases from V and 5 bases from J, leaving 13 bases between. The CDR3 runs 15 residues. CDR1 is MNHNY, CDR2 SVGAGI, per germline (reference sequence). CDR3 nucleotides: TGTGCCAGCAGTTACTCGGCCTGGGGGGTGGAGACCCAGTACTTC. Amino acids: CASSYSAWGVETQYF.

The chain combines TRBV28 with TRBJ1-2; 7 bases align to TRBD1. Per germline, CDR1 MDHEN and CDR2 SYDVKM. V lost 8 bases to trimming and J lost 5 bases; unmatched junction nucleotides: 5. This CDR3 comprises 12 residues. The CDR3 region is CASRDRAYGYTF. CDR3 DNA: TGTGCCAGCCGCGACAGGGCTTATGGCTACACCTTC.

The rearrangement joins TRBV7-3 to TRBJ2-2, with a weak D call TRBD1 (5 bases). Germline values: CDR1 SGHTA, CDR2 FQGTGA. Trimming stripped 2 bases from V and 6 bases from J, with 10 bases between. This CDR3 contains 14 residues. This CDR3 reads CASSLLGVAGELFF. DNA for the CDR3: TGTGCCAGCAGCTTATTAGGGGTGGCCGGGGAGCTGTTTTTT.

This clone was counted between two and nine times. The rearrangement uses TRBV7-2 and TRBJ1-2; 9 nucleotides match TRBD1. Per germline, CDR1 SGHTA and CDR2 FQGNSA. This CDR3 contains 17 residues. Unmatched junction bases numbered 11, after V lost 2 bases and J lost 4 bases. CDR3: CASSLRQGDPGSYGYTF. Written as DNA, the CDR3 is TGTGCCAGCAGCTTACGACAGGGGGACCCGGGGAGCTATGGCTACACCTTC.

V usage is TRBV10-3 and J usage is TRBJ1-1; TRBD1 matches 10 bases. Germline V gene lookup returns CDR1 ENHRY and CDR2 SYGVKD. This CDR3 is built from 15 residues. V lost 6 bases to trimming and J lost 2 bases; unmatched junction nucleotides: 6. The CDR3 DNA reads as TGTGCCATCAGATCGACAGGGGGCGGAAACACTGAAGCTTTCTTT. Protein sequence: CAIRSTGGGNTEAFF.